These 8 T cell receptor beta chains originate from one sample sequenced in a study of tumor and adjacent non-tumor tissue in lung cancer. The library came from three nested PCR rounds adapted from ARM-PCR protocols. One entry per CDR3 protein results from TCRdb running MiXCR on the multiplex PCR reads. The profile covers fewer than 100,000 distinct CDR3 sequences, with 55% to 80% appearing a single time and under 9.5% taken by the ten largest. RNA was extracted from bulk tissue without any cell sorting. Sequencing was carried out using lung tumor tissue. All receptors derive from a woman aged 40 to 50 with non-small cell lung cancer.

Comment on this clonotype: The junction departs from germline at one end; a sequencing error may be responsible. V is TRBV29-1 and J is TRBJ2-2; D is perhaps TRBD1 or TRBD2 (5 bases each). Germline-derived CDR1 and CDR2 are SQVTM and ANQGSEA. There are 12 residues in the CDR3. In DNA form, the CDR3 reads TGCAGCGGGGGGAGCATGTCCGGGGAGCTGGTCTTT. This codes for CSGGSMSGELVF.

A note on this clonotype: Its ends do not fully match the called genes, so a read error is possible. The chain has TRBV11-2 and TRBJ2-6; perhaps TRBD1 as D (6 bases). Germline V CDR1 and CDR2: SGHAT, FQNNGV. The CDR3 has 17 residues. CDR3 sequence: CASSPNLKGSWDNILTF. CDR3 sequence (DNA): TGTGCCAGCAGTCCGAACTTGAAGGGCTCTTGGGACAACATCCTGACTTTC.

This clonotype was seen at least ten times. This chain joins TRBV12-3 or TRBV12-4 and TRBJ2-2; TRBD1 matches 7 bases. Trimming cost V 10 bases and J 4 bases; bases outside gene matches: 12. The CDR3 is made up of 15 amino acids. For the CDR3, the DNA is TGTGCCACCCAGGGGGAAGTTATAGGCACCGGGGAGCTGTTTTTT. This codes for CATQGEVIGTGELFF.

On this clonotype: Without the conserved terminal phenylalanine or tryptophan, this CDR3 likely stems from a read error. The DNA is omitted, as the CDR3 cannot be located on it reliably, and the CDR3 follows TCRdb's listing. V usage is TRBV29-1 and J usage is TRBJ1-2; no DNA check was done on the table's D call, TRBD1. The CDR3 is 14 residues long, ends included. The germline V gene has CDR1 SQVTM and CDR2 ANQGSEA. The CDR3 sequence is CSVEELGGNYGYTI.

With respect to this clonotype: Germline and junction disagree at one end, which may indicate a read error. The chain joins TRBV11-2 to TRBJ2-7; 12 positions match TRBD2. Looked up from germline, CDR1 is SGHAT and CDR2 is FQNNGV. CDR3 length: 16 amino acids. CDR3 sequence (DNA): TGTGCCAGCAGCTTAAGGTCTAGCGGGGGGGGTGACGAGCAGTATTTC. Amino acids: CASSLRSSGGGDEQYF. Based on the CDR3 plus reference TRBV11-2 and TRBJ2-7, the full variable domain is EAGVAQSPRYKIIEKRQSVAFWCNPISGHATLYWYQQILGQGPKLLIQFQNNGVVDDSQLPKDRFSAERLKGVDSTLKIQPAKLEDSAVYLCASSLRSSGGGDEQYFGPGTRLTVT.

As for this clonotype: The CDR3 end shows no conserved phenylalanine or tryptophan, and so a read error is likely. The CDR3 DNA reads TGTGCCAGCAGCCAAATGGGGGGCTGGGAGACCCAGTACTCC. Translated, it gives CASSQMGGWETQYS. This chain uses TRBV7-9 with TRBJ2-5; D assignment may be TRBD1 or TRBD2 (6 bases each). The V and J ends lost 5 bases and 5 bases respectively, with 15 bases between them. The CDR3 sequence is 14 residues long. Germline values: CDR1 SEHNR, CDR2 FQNEAQ (reference sequence).

In this sample, this clonotype turned up many times. The V and J genes are TRBV12-3 or TRBV12-4 and TRBJ2-1, with TRBD2 as a possible D gene (5 bases). Trimming left V 10 bases short and J 0 bases short, with 13 bases between. The CDR3 consists of 14 residues. The CDR3 is CATLRGGSYNEQFF. CDR3 nucleotides: TGTGCCACCCTGAGAGGAGGCTCCTACAATGAGCAGTTCTTC.

Regarding this clonotype: This CDR3 is missing its conserved last phenylalanine or tryptophan, likely due to a read error. The chain links TRBV5-4 to TRBJ2-1; 7 positions agree with TRBD2. The V gene's germline CDR1 is SGHNT and CDR2 YYREEE (reference sequence). The CDR3 has 16 amino acids. Trimming cost V 4 bases and J 9 bases; bases outside gene matches: 16. CDR3: CASSPRSLVGGGEQFS. The CDR3 DNA reads as TGTGCCAGCAGCCCCCGCTCTTTAGTTGGGGGGGGTGAGCAGTTCTCC.